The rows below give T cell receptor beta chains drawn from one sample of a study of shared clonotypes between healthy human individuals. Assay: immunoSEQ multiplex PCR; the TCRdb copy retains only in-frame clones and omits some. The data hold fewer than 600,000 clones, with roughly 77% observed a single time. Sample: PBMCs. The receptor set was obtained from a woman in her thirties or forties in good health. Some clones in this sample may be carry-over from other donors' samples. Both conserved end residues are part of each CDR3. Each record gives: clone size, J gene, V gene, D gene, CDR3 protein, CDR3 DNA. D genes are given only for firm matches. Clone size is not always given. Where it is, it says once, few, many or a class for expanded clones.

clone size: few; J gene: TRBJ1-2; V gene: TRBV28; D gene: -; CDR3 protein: CASSPLEAGSGYTF; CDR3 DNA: TGTGCCAGCAGTCCCCTTGAGGCAGGGAGTGGCTACACCTTC
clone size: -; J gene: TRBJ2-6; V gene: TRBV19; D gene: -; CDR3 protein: CASSIRGRGANVLTF; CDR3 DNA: TGTGCCAGTAGTATACGGGGGCGTGGGGCCAACGTCCTGACTTTC
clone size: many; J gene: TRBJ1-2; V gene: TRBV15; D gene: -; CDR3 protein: CATSRDWGGGGYTF; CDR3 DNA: TGTGCCACCAGCAGAGATTGGGGCGGAGGGGGCTACACCTTC
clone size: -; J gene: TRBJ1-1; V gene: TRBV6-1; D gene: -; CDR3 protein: CASRITGIIGEAFF; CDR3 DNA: TGTGCCAGCAGAATTACAGGGATCATTGGTGAAGCTTTCTTT
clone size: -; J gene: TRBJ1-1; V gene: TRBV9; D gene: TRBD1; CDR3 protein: CASSVIPGGTTEAFF; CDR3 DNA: TGTGCCAGCAGCGTAATACCAGGGGGCACCACTGAAGCTTTCTTT
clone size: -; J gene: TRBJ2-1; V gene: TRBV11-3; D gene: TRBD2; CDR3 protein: CASSISRGVNEQFF; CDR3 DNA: TGTGCCAGCAGCATCTCCCGGGGGGTCAATGAGCAGTTCTTC
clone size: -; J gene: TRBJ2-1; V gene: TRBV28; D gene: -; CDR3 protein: CASSPPSEERVAYNEQFF; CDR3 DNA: TGTGCCAGCAGCCCCCCCTCTGAAGAGCGGGTTGCCTACAATGAGCAGTTCTTC
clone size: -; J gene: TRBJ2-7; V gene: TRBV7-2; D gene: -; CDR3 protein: CASSLTPFGGGTYEQYF; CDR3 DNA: TGTGCCAGCAGCTTAACTCCCTTCGGCGGGGGCACCTACGAGCAGTACTTC
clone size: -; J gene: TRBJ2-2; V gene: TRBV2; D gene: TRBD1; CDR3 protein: CASSRTGTGVGLTGELFF; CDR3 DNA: TGTGCCAGCAGTAGAACCGGGACAGGGGTCGGTCTCACCGGGGAGCTGTTTTTT
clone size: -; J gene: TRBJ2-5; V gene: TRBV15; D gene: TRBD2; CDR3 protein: CATSRGGTSRETQYF; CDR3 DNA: TGTGCCACCAGCAGGGGAGGGACGTCCAGGGAGACCCAGTACTTC
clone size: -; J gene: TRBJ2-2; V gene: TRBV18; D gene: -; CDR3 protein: CASSLISGNTGELFF; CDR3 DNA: TGTGCCAGCTCCCTAATCTCCGGGAACACCGGGGAGCTGTTTTTT
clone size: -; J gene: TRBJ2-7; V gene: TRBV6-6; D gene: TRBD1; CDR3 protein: CASSYTGTGSSYEQYF; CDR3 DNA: TGTGCCAGCAGTTATACCGGGACAGGGAGCTCCTACGAGCAGTACTTC
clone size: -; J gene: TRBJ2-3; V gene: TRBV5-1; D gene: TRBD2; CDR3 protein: CASSDASGGTDTQYF; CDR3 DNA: TGCGCCAGCAGCGACGCTAGCGGTGGCACAGATACGCAGTATTTT
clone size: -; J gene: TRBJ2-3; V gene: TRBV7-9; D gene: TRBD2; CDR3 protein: CASSPTSAADTQYF; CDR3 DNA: TGTGCCAGCAGTCCCACTAGCGCGGCGGATACGCAGTATTTT
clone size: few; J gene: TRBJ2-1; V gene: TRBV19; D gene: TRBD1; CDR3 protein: CASKKDRGDNEQFF; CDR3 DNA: TGTGCCAGTAAGAAGGACAGGGGGGACAATGAGCAGTTCTTC